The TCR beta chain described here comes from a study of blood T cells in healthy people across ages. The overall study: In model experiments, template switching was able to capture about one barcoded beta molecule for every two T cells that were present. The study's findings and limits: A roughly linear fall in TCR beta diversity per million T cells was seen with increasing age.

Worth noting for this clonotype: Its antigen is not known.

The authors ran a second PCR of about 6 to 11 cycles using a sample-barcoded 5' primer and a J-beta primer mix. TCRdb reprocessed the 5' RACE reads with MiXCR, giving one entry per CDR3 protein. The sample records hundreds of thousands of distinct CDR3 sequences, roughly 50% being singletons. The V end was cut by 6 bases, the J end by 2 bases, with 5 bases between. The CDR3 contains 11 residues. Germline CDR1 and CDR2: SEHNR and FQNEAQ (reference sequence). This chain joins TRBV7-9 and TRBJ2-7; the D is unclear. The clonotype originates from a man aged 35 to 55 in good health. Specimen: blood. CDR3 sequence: CASRYPYEQYF. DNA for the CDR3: TGTGCCAGCAGATATCCCTACGAGCAGTACTTC.